This TCR beta chain was sequenced in a study of OX40 agonist ivuxolimab in advanced cancers. Concerning the study at large: Ivuxolimab was a fully human IgG2 agonistic monoclonal antibody targeting the costimulatory receptor OX40 (CD134). Three dose-escalation patients achieved partial responses, one with hepatocellular carcinoma and two with cutaneous melanoma. The point of sequencing TCRbeta in the periphery was to test whether ivuxolimab changed TCR sequence diversity and drove clonal T-cell expansion. The dose-escalation cohort was 80% to 90% male with a mean age of around 64 years, ranging from roughly 23 to 80. The paper covers the monotherapy dose-escalation part of the phase I ivuxolimab trial, which included N = 52 patients. Of the approximately 54 dose-escalation patients, hepatocellular carcinoma was present in 19, melanoma in around 15, renal cell carcinoma in 9 and head and neck cancer in 9. Patients were allowed to have had prior anti-PD-1, anti-PD-L1 or anti-CTLA-4 therapy, and 40% of the dose-escalation patients had been treated with checkpoint inhibitors. Intravenous ivuxolimab was administered to patients every 2 weeks at six dose levels: 0.01, 0.1, 0.3, 1.5, 3 and 10 mg/kg. What the authors observed across the whole study: At doses of 0.1 to 3.0 mg/kg, clonal expansion of both CD4+ and CD8+ T cells in blood was seen between baseline and week 6. The antigen specificity of the clonally expanded peripheral T cells was not determined. Low levels of normalized T-cell clonal expansion were also seen in some patients who did not respond. In partial responders in the 0.1-3.0 mg/kg groups, normalized peripheral clonal expansion was found to be among the lowest, especially among CD8+ T cells. After ivuxolimab, more expanded clones were found on average in CD8+ T cells than in CD4+ T cells.

At the junction V is shortened by 3 bases and J by 5 bases; bases outside the gene matches: 12. CDR1 and CDR2 (LNHNV, YYDKDF) derive from the germline V gene (reference sequence). Counted from cysteine to phenylalanine, this CDR3 has 17 amino acids. Of all the DNA, just the CDR3 is kept, 51 bases in frame from base 1. Patients with autoimmune disease history or receiving systemic immunosuppression were excluded from the trial. In every dose cohort, peripheral blood was drawn for TCR sequencing at baseline, cycle 4 day 1, and cycle 7 day 1. The samples were drawn from a first-in-human, open-label, multicenter phase I dose-escalation trial of ivuxolimab. Adults with locally advanced or metastatic melanoma, renal cell, hepatocellular, or head and neck squamous cell carcinoma were enrolled in the trial. CD4+ and CD8+ T cells were sorted separately from peripheral blood before TCR sequencing. To sequence the TCRbeta CDR3 region, genomic DNA was isolated from the sorted cells. TCRbeta CDR3 regions were sequenced using the immunoSEQ Assay. TCRdb mirrors the immuneACCESS table, restricted to in-frame sequences. Some clones are absent from its copies; in checked studies, under half trace to an unresolved V gene, and the reason for the others is unknown. This sample comprises roughly 69,000 clones, under 95% of them detected only once. Around 1.1% of the sample goes to the ten largest clones.

Note on this clone: It has no known antigen specificity. Nothing much larger sits one base from this clone, and base qualities are not available.

The specimen comprised CD4+ or CD8+ T cells sorted from blood, sampled in a trial of the OX40 agonist ivuxolimab. This chain joins TRBV15 to TRBJ2-3, with TRBD2 matching 9 junction bases. The sequence was obtained from an adult with an advanced solid tumor such as melanoma, head and neck, liver or kidney cancer. CDR3 region: CATSRYRGGAGGDTQYF. The nucleotides read TGTGCCACCAGCAGGTACCGCGGGGGGGCCGGGGGAGATACGCAGTATTTT.